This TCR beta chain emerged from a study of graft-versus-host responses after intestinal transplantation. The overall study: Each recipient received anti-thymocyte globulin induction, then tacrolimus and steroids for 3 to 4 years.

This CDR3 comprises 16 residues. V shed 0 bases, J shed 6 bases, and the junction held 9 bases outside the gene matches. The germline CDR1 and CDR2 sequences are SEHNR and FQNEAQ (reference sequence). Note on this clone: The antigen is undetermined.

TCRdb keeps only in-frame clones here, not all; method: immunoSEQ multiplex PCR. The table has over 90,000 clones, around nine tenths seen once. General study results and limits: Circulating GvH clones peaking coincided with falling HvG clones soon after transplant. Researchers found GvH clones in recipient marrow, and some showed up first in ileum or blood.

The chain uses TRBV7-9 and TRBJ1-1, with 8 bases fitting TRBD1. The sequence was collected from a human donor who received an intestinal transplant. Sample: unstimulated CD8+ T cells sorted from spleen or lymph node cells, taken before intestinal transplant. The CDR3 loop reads CASSLALARGQAEAFF. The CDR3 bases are TGTGCCAGCAGCTTAGCCCTAGCCCGGGGACAGGCTGAAGCTTTCTTT.